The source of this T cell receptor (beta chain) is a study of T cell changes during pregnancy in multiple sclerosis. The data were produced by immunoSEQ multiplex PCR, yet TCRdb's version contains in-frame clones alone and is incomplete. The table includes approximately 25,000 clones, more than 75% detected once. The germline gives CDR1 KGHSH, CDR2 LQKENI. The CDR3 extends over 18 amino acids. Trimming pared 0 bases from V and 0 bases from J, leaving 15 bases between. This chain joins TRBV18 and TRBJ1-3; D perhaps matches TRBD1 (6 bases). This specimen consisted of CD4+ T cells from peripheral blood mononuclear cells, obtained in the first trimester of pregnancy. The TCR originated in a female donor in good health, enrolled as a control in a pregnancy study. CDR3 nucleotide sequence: TGTGCCAGCTCACCACCCCTGGCTTGGACAGCCTCTGGAAACACCATATATTTT. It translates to CASSPPLAWTASGNTIYF.